The 22 T cell receptor beta chains below were found in one sample sequenced in a study of cytomegalovirus exposure and HLA in healthy donors. The PCR had 60 Vbeta and 13 Jbeta primers. Some clones are missing from TCRdb's copy, which holds only in-frame ones; the method was immunoSEQ multiplex PCR. The table lists roughly 180,000 clones, about 82% of them singletons, with 0.77% in the top ten. Input material: PBMCs. These receptors were collected from a woman under 30 in good health and CMV-seronegative.

The chain combines TRBV7-9 with TRBJ2-7, with TRBD2 identical over 13 bases. The CDR3 is made up of 19 amino acids. With V trimmed by 2 bases and J by 7 bases, 17 bases remained unmatched. Germline V CDR1 and CDR2: SEHNR, FQNEAQ (reference sequence). CDR3 in DNA: TGTGCCAGCAGCTTACGAGGTGGACTAGCGGGAGAGTCTGCGGGGGAGCAGTACTTC. Translating gives CASSLRGGLAGESAGEQYF.

The V and J genes are TRBV6-5 and TRBJ2-3; 9 bases are a match to TRBD2. Germline trimming cut 10 bases from V and 4 bases from J; bases unmatched to any gene: 6. The germline V gene has CDR1 MNHEY and CDR2 SVGAGI. The CDR3 consists of 13 residues. The CDR3 sequence: CATATSGSDTQYF. The CDR3 DNA is TGTGCCACCGCGACTAGCGGATCAGATACGCAGTATTTT.

The chain has TRBV9 and TRBJ1-2; perhaps TRBD1 as D (6 bases). Germline V gene lookup returns CDR1 SGDLS and CDR2 YYNGEE. Between the trimmed V and J ends, which lost 3 bases and 13 bases, there was a span of 19 bases. The CDR3 consists of 13 residues. The CDR3 DNA reads as TGTGCCAGCAGCGCGGACAGAGTTCCCTTCTGCACCTTC. It encodes CASSADRVPFCTF.

The chain couples TRBV28 to TRBJ1-5; D not certain. The CDR3 spans 15 residues. V dropped 3 bases and J dropped 2 bases, with 11 bases sitting between them. Germline CDR1 MDHEN, CDR2 SYDVKM. The DNA of the CDR3 is TGTGCCAGCAGTTTGAGTTTCCGGGGCAATCAGCCCCAGCATTTT. Amino acids: CASSLSFRGNQPQHF.

V and J are TRBV14 and TRBJ2-5; 7 nucleotides agree with TRBD1. Germline CDR1 reads SGHDN; CDR2 reads FVKESK. Germline trimming cut 3 bases from V and 5 bases from J; bases unmatched to any gene: 6. The CDR3 totals 14 residues. The CDR3 DNA sequence: TGTGCCAGCAGCCACCCCGACAGGGAGGAGACCCAGTACTTC. It specifies CASSHPDREETQYF.

In its sample, this clone was seen once. The chain employs TRBV21-1 and TRBJ2-7; the table's D call TRBD2 went unverified against the DNA. TRBV21-1 is annotated as a pseudogene. The CDR3 runs to 17 residues. The CDR3 here is CASSNRGLAVPSYEQYF. The CDR3 DNA sequence: TGTGCCAGCAGCAATCGCGGACTAGCGGTACCCTCCTACGAGCAGTACTTC.

There are a few counts of this clone. The V call is TRBV11-2, the J call TRBJ2-7; 13 bases are shared with TRBD2. From germline, CDR1 is SGHAT and CDR2 FQNNGV. Losses at the gene ends were 1 base for V and 7 bases for J; bases not matched to a gene: 16. The CDR3 spans 19 residues. The CDR3 DNA follows: TGTGCCAGCAGCTTAGTTCCCCGAATTCGGACTAGCGGGAGTGAAGAGCAGTACTTC. The encoded protein is CASSLVPRIRTSGSEEQYF. Using reference TRBV11-2 and TRBJ2-7 for the parts outside the CDR3, the full variable domain is EAGVAQSPRYKIIEKRQSVAFWCNPISGHATLYWYQQILGQGPKLLIQFQNNGVVDDSQLPKDRFSAERLKGVDSTLKIQPAKLEDSAVYLCASSLVPRIRTSGSEEQYFGPGTRLTVT.

The chain has TRBV27 and TRBJ2-5; TRBD2 is a possible D gene (6 bases). This CDR3 spans 16 amino acids. The germline CDR1 and CDR2 sequences are MNHEY and SMNVEV (reference sequence). Trimming removed 6 bases at V and 0 bases at J, with 17 bases between. As DNA, the CDR3 is TGTGCCAGCAGCCCCCGGACTACCTACTACCAAGAGACCCAGTACTTC. Translating gives CASSPRTTYYQETQYF.

V gene TRBV28 combines with J gene TRBJ2-6, with D possibly matching TRBD1 (5 bases). CDR1 is MDHEN, CDR2 SYDVKM, per germline. The CDR3 has 16 residues. V shed 8 bases and J shed 0 bases, with 14 bases lying between them. In nucleotides, the CDR3 is TGTGCCAGCGCCCCCGCCAGGGCCTCTGGGGCCAACGTCCTGACTTTC. Translated, it gives CASAPARASGANVLTF.

This chain uses TRBV7-8 with TRBJ2-1; TRBD2 aligns across 8 bases. V shed 5 bases, J shed 0 bases, and the junction held 9 bases outside the gene matches. The CDR3 length is 17 residues. The germline V gene encodes CDR1 SGHVS and CDR2 FQNEAQ. CDR3 sequence reads: CASSASRSGSSYNEQFF. CDR3 sequence (DNA): TGTGCCAGCAGCGCCAGCCGAAGCGGGAGCTCCTACAATGAGCAGTTCTTC.

The rearrangement links TRBV7-9 to TRBJ2-1; 9 nucleotides match TRBD2. CDR3 length: 15 amino acids. The junction had 3 bases not matched to a gene; V was cut back by 6 bases and J by 0 bases. Per the germline V gene, CDR1 is SEHNR and CDR2 is FQNEAQ (reference sequence). DNA for the CDR3: TGTGCCAGCAGGACTAGCGGAAGCTCCTACAATGAGCAGTTCTTC. This codes for CASRTSGSSYNEQFF.

The chain has TRBV4-1 and TRBJ2-1; TRBD2 agrees at 12 bases. V lost 5 bases, J lost 8 bases, and 7 bases stayed unmatched. The CDR3 covers 15 residues. Germline V CDR1 and CDR2: MGHRA, YSYEKL. In DNA form, the CDR3 reads TGCGCCAGCAGCTTAAGACTAGCGGGAGTTGATGAGCAGTTCTTC. It is translated as CASSLRLAGVDEQFF.

The chain has TRBV28 and TRBJ2-3; the D gene is possibly TRBD2 (6 bases). The germline V gene encodes CDR1 MDHEN and CDR2 SYDVKM. The CDR3 totals 15 residues. V was trimmed by 2 bases and J by 2 bases, leaving 11 bases between them. DNA of the CDR3: TGTGCCAGCAGTTTAGTGGGAGGACTCACAGATACGCAGTATTTT. Residues: CASSLVGGLTDTQYF. Using reference TRBV28 and TRBJ2-3 for the parts outside the CDR3, the full variable domain is DVKVTQSSRYLVKRTGEKVFLECVQDMDHENMFWYRQDPGLGLRLIYFSYDVKMKEKGDIPEGYSVSREKKERFSLILESASTNQTSMYLCASSLVGGLTDTQYFGPGTRLTVL.

This clone was seen once. The chain carries TRBV27 and TRBJ1-1; perhaps TRBD1 as D (6 bases). Looked up from germline, CDR1 is MNHEY and CDR2 is SMNVEV (reference sequence). The CDR3 has 13 amino acids. V was pared by 8 bases and J by 5 bases, with 15 bases between. The CDR3 DNA is TGTGCCAGCGGCAACAGGGAAGGGACTGAAGCTTTCTTT. Its translation: CASGNREGTEAFF.

This clone was observed a single time. This chain links TRBV18 with TRBJ2-1; 9 bases fit TRBD2. V shed 3 bases, J shed 8 bases, and the junction held 5 bases outside the gene matches. The CDR3 runs to 14 residues. The germline CDR1 and CDR2 sequences are KGHSH and LQKENI. The CDR3 DNA is TGTGCCAGCTCACCGCGGACTAGCGATTATGAGCAGTTCTTC. This translates into CASSPRTSDYEQFF.

This clone was counted between two and nine times. This chain uses TRBV27 with TRBJ1-2; 8 positions match TRBD1. Germline-derived CDR1 and CDR2 are MNHEY and SMNVEV (reference sequence). V lost 2 bases and J lost 4; bases outside the gene matches: 3. CDR3 length: 14 amino acids. This chain's CDR3 is CASSLSTGGYGYTF. In DNA form, the CDR3 reads TGTGCCAGCAGTTTAAGTACAGGGGGCTATGGCTACACCTTC.

The V and J genes are TRBV27 and TRBJ2-7; TRBD2 is a possible D gene (6 bases). The CDR3 extends over 12 amino acids. Germline V CDR1 and CDR2: MNHEY, SMNVEV (reference sequence). V dropped 6 bases and J dropped 4 bases, with 10 bases sitting between them. CDR3: CASSPGRYEQYF. The DNA for the CDR3 is TGTGCCAGCAGCCCGGGGAGGTACGAGCAGTACTTC.

A note on this clone: Germline is not matched at one junction end, which may reflect a read error. V usage is TRBV7-9 and J usage is TRBJ2-4; perhaps TRBD1 as D (5 bases). The CDR3 consists of 12 residues. CDR1 and CDR2 from the germline V gene are SEHNR and FQNEAQ (reference sequence). The CDR3 DNA follows: TGTTCCAGCAGCTCCCAGGGAAACATTCAGTACTTC. Residues: CSSSSQGNIQYF.

The chain links TRBV5-6 to TRBJ1-5; 9 bases fit TRBD1. The CDR3 covers 16 residues. V dropped 0 bases and J dropped 8; count of bases not matched to a gene: 9. CDR1 and CDR2 (germline): SGHDT, YYEEEE. This CDR3 reads CASSLAGGQGEKPQHF. DNA of the CDR3: TGTGCCAGCAGCTTGGCCGGGGGACAGGGAGAGAAGCCCCAGCATTTT.

V and J are TRBV11-2 and TRBJ2-7; 11 bases are shared with TRBD2. The germline V gene has CDR1 SGHAT and CDR2 FQNNGV. The CDR3 runs 16 residues. J lost 5 bases, V lost 4 bases, and 10 bases had no gene match. Here the CDR3 reads CASSSPIAGGTHEQYF. The DNA for the CDR3 is TGTGCCAGCAGCTCCCCAATAGCGGGAGGGACCCACGAGCAGTACTTC.

This clone has just one count. The rearrangement uses TRBV28 and TRBJ2-1, with TRBD1 identical over 8 bases. The CDR3 is made up of 17 amino acids. Per the germline V gene, CDR1 is MDHEN and CDR2 is SYDVKM. With V trimmed by 6 bases and J by 4 bases, 14 bases remained unmatched. CDR3 residues: CASSSPKPGQVYNEQFF. The CDR3 region has the DNA TGTGCCAGCAGCTCACCCAAACCGGGACAGGTATACAATGAGCAGTTCTTC.

This chain connects TRBV28 to TRBJ2-7; 14 bases agree with TRBD2. The germline gives CDR1 MDHEN, CDR2 SYDVKM. Unmatched junction bases numbered 5, after V lost 2 bases and J lost 2 bases. The CDR3 is made up of 17 amino acids. CDR3 in amino acids: CASSLRTSGRWAYEQYF. Written as DNA, the CDR3 is TGTGCCAGCAGTTTAAGGACTAGCGGGAGGTGGGCCTACGAGCAGTACTTC.